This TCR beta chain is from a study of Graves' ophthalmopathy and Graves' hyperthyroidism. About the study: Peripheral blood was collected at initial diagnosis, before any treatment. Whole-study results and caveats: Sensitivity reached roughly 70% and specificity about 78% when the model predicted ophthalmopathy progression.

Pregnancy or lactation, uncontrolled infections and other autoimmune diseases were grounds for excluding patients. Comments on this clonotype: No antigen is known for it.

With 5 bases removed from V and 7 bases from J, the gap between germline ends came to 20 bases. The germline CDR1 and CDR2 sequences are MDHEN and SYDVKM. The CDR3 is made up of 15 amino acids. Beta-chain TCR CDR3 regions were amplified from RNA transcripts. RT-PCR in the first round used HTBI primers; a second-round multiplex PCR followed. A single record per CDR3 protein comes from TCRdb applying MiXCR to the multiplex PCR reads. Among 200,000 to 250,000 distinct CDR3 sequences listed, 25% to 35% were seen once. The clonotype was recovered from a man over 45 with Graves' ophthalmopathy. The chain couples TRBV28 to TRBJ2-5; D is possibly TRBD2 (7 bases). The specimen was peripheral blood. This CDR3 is CASSPLGGPNGTQYF. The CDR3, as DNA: TGTGCCAGCAGTCCCTTGGGGGGGCCCAACGGGACCCAGTACTTC.